This TCR beta chain was sequenced during a study of control samples from healthy donors and cancer patients. The CDR3 is 16 residues long. V was clipped by 2 bases and J by 0 bases, with 11 bases between them. Germline V CDR1 and CDR2: MNHNS, SASEGT. The table came from immunoSEQ multiplex PCR; TCRdb's copy has only in-frame clones and leaves some out. The sample consists of roughly 120,000 clones, 88% of them appearing once. Material: blood. The TCR sequence derives from a man aged 35 to 55 in good health. This chain joins TRBV6-1 and TRBJ1-3, with unresolved D. The CDR3 nucleotides read TGTGCCAGCAGTGAAAACCCCGCGCTCTCTGGAAACACCATATATTTT. Its protein is CASSENPALSGNTIYF.